These 10 T cell receptor beta chains were sequenced from one sample in a study of regulatory T cells in long-lasting Graves disease (dated by TCRdb to the early 2020s). The time point label, as the study defines it: newly diagnosed GD, antithyroid drugs for less than 3 months. For both TCR sequencing and RNA sequencing, RNA was extracted from PBMCs using TRIzol. Receptors were amplified or captured by multiplex PCR. TCRdb names Illumina HiSeq 4000 as the instrument used. TCR beta libraries were built with iRepertoire HTBI primers and Arm-PCR amplification of CDR3 regions. TCRdb cleaned the public reads at Q25 with fastp, built clones with MiXCR and kept in-frame beta chains. Each entry merges the rows of one CDR3 protein and shows their most common DNA and genes. This sample lists about 540,000 distinct CDR3 sequences; less than 15% were detected once. More than 8.5% of the sample goes to the ten largest clones.

These data are also associated with another study on T cells in Graves' hyperthyroidism and ophthalmopathy.

This material consisted of peripheral blood mononuclear cells (PBMCs), taken at new diagnosis, from a patient treated with antithyroid drugs. These receptors all come from a man aged 30 to 45 with Graves disease. Donor details come from another sample of the same person, matched by shared clones.

In its sample, this clonotype was seen many times. The J gene is TRBJ1-5, the V gene TRBV3-1; D is possibly TRBD1 (5 bases). V lost 5 bases and J lost 6, with 11 bases in between. Germline values: CDR1 LGHDT, CDR2 YNNKEL (reference sequence). The CDR3 totals 13 residues. CDR3 in amino acids: CASSVMRGQPQHF. The CDR3, as DNA: TGTGCCAGCAGCGTTATGAGGGGTCAGCCCCAGCATTTT.

V gene TRBV19 combines with J gene TRBJ2-7; maybe TRBD1 (5 bases). Per the germline V gene, CDR1 is LNHDA and CDR2 is SQIVND (reference sequence). Trimming left V 3 bases short and J 3 bases short, with 24 bases between. The length of the CDR3 is 18 residues. This chain's CDR3 is CASSIGKGFAKGLYEQYF. In DNA form, the CDR3 reads TGTGCCAGTAGTATTGGGAAGGGGTTCGCCAAGGGTCTCTACGAGCAGTACTTC.

In this sample, this clonotype turned up a few times. V is TRBV10-3 and J is TRBJ2-2, with D hard to call. Germline CDR1 ENHRY, CDR2 SYGVKD. Trimming cost V 1 base and J 5 bases, with 8 bases left between them. CDR3 size: 14 residues. The CDR3 nucleotides read TGTGCCATCAGTGAGTTTGGATCGACCGGGGAGCTGTTTTTT. It yields the protein CAISEFGSTGELFF.

The chain recombines TRBV5-1 with TRBJ2-7; TRBD1 might be the D (6 bases). V was pared by 0 bases and J by 6 bases, with 13 bases between. The CDR3 runs 14 residues. Germline V CDR1 and CDR2: SGHRS, YFSETQ. This chain's CDR3 is CASSLGGPGGEQYF. The CDR3 nucleotides are TGCGCCAGCAGCTTGGGGGGGCCTGGGGGCGAGCAGTACTTC.

This clonotype appeared many times. The CDR3 DNA sequence: TGTGCCATCAGTTCAACCGGGACCAATTACAATGAGCAGTTCTTC. Translated, it gives CAISSTGTNYNEQFF. The chain employs TRBV10-3 and TRBJ2-1; D tentatively reads TRBD1 or TRBD2 (5 bases each). V gave up 5 bases and J gave up 4 bases, with 15 bases separating them. Germline CDR1 ENHRY, CDR2 SYGVKD. This CDR3 is 15 amino acids long.

This clonotype was counted at least ten times. The chain carries TRBV7-2 and TRBJ2-3; D unresolved. Germline CDR1 is SGHTA and CDR2 is FQGNSA. Trimming stripped 1 base from V and 5 bases from J, with 10 bases between. This CDR3 has 14 residues. Here the CDR3 DNA reads TGTGCCAGCAGCTTAGATCCCGTCGAAGATACGCAGTATTTT. This codes for CASSLDPVEDTQYF.

In its sample, this clonotype was seen many times. The genes are TRBV5-1 and TRBJ2-1, with D perhaps TRBD2 (6 bases). In germline, CDR1 is SGHRS, CDR2 YFSETQ. This CDR3 comprises 15 residues. V was shortened by 2 bases and J by 5 bases, with 14 bases between the two germline ends. CDR3 DNA: TGCGCCAGCAGCTTTGACTTGACTAGACACAATGAGCAGTTCTTC. Amino acids: CASSFDLTRHNEQFF.

In its sample, this clonotype was seen many times. The V and J genes are TRBV28 and TRBJ1-1, with D possibly matching TRBD1 (5 bases). Germline CDR1 is MDHEN and CDR2 is SYDVKM. This CDR3 comprises 14 residues. V gave up 6 bases and J gave up 7 bases, with 18 bases separating them. The CDR3 reads CASSFQGGFGEAFF. The CDR3 DNA follows: TGTGCCAGCAGCTTTCAGGGCGGCTTCGGTGAAGCTTTCTTT.

This clonotype was seen many times. V gene TRBV5-1 combines with J gene TRBJ2-7, with 11 nucleotides matching TRBD2. Trimming cost V 0 bases and J 4 bases; bases outside gene matches: 9. This CDR3 region has 17 residues. CDR1 is SGHRS and CDR2 is YFSETQ in the germline V gene. As DNA, the CDR3 is TGCGCCAGCAGCTTGGGGGCCCTAGCGGGAGGTCGGTACGAGCAGTACTTC. Protein sequence: CASSLGALAGGRYEQYF.

This clonotype appeared many times. The chain recombines TRBV2 with TRBJ1-5, with a possible D match to TRBD1 (5 bases). The CDR3 consists of 16 residues. V shed 2 bases and J shed 0 bases, with 11 bases lying between them. Germline V gives CDR1 SNHLY, CDR2 FYNNEI. The CDR3 sequence: CASSEPGRYSNQPQHF. Here the CDR3 DNA reads TGTGCCAGCAGTGAACCGGGACGTTATAGCAATCAGCCCCAGCATTTT.